This T cell receptor beta chain was obtained from a study of control samples from healthy donors and cancer patients. V was trimmed by 5 bases and J by 2 bases, leaving 13 bases between them. Germline CDR1 LNHDA, CDR2 SQIVND (reference sequence). This CDR3 contains 14 residues. Libraries were prepared by immunoSEQ multiplex PCR; TCRdb keeps only in-frame clonotypes and omits some of them. Its clone listing holds some 190,000 clones. The origin of this receptor is a woman under 40 in good health. Sequenced sample: blood. The V gene is TRBV19, the J gene TRBJ2-7; tentative D call: TRBD1 (6 bases). DNA of the CDR3: TGTGCCAGTAGTCAGGGGCTGCCTACCTACGAGCAGTACTTC. Translated, it gives CASSQGLPTYEQYF. The variable domain in full, with the rest retrieved from reference TRBV19 and TRBJ2-7, is DGGITQSPKYLFRKEGQNVTLSCEQNLNHDAMYWYRQDPGQGLRLIYYSQIVNDFQKGDIAEGYSVSREKKESFPLTVTSAQKNPTAFYLCASSQGLPTYEQYFGPGTRLTVT.